The entry below describes one T cell receptor beta chain. This specimen comes from a study of human T cells and chemical hapten exposure. The library tagged each cDNA molecule with unique molecular identifiers. TCRdb reprocessed the RACE reads via MiXCR and lists one record per CDR3 protein. The data show more than 75,000 distinct CDR3 sequences, with 7% to 10% seen just once and approximately 2% held by the top ten. The time point: patch test 2, 6 weeks after DPC sensitization. The treatment is: therapeutic diphenylcyclopropenone sensitization with weekly scalp DPC. Donors were 18 to 70-year-old alopecia patients suitable for DPC. The CDR3 totals 15 residues. With V trimmed by 2 bases and J by 0 bases, 4 bases remained unmatched. CDR1 MGHRA and CDR2 YSYEKL come from the germline V gene.

The chain uses TRBV4-1 and TRBJ2-7; 7 bases agree with TRBD1. This specimen was whole blood, taken in connection with sensitization to the hapten diphenylcyclopropenone (DPC). This sequence originates from a woman in her thirties or forties with alopecia areata. Some clones in this sample may be carry-over from other donors' samples. CDR3 sequence reads: CASSQIRDSSYEQYF. CDR3 coding DNA: TGCGCCAGCAGCCAAATACGGGACAGCTCCTACGAGCAGTACTTC.